This TCR beta chain was recovered during a study of T cell repertoires in cytomegalovirus infection. Study-wide context: Well-studied HLA-B-restricted CMV epitopes were used in the study alongside recently identified HLA-C-restricted ones. Findings of the study overall: CMV-specific TCR beta clonotypes restricted by HLA-C were the ones dominating the ex vivo response.

CDR3 size: 12 residues. V dropped 0 bases and J dropped 4 bases, with 3 bases sitting between them. In germline, CDR1 is LNHDA, CDR2 SQIVND (reference sequence). From the reads, TCRdb called clonotypes with MiXCR, one entry per CDR3 protein. The data contain around 70,000 distinct CDR3 sequences, 25% to 30% of them singletons. Concerning this clonotype: The target antigen is unknown.

This specimen was CD8+ T cells from cultured PBMCs, taken from culture after CMV antigen stimulation. J is TRBJ1-2 and V is TRBV19; no reliable D call. The origin of this receptor is a human donor in good health (CMV status not recorded). Some clones in this sample may be carry-over from other donors' samples. Written as DNA, the CDR3 is TGTGCCAGTAGTATAGATCCCTATGGCTACACCTTC. Its translation: CASSIDPYGYTF. Looking up the rest from reference TRBV19 and TRBJ1-2 gives the full variable domain: DGGITQSPKYLFRKEGQNVTLSCEQNLNHDAMYWYRQDPGQGLRLIYYSQIVNDFQKGDIAEGYSVSREKKESFPLTVTSAQKNPTAFYLCASSIDPYGYTFGSGTRLTVV.